This T cell receptor (beta chain) was retrieved from a study of blood T cell repertoires in COVID-19 (TCRdb year 2020). Concerning the study at large: Collaborator samples came from the United States, Italy and Spain and covered acute and convalescent phases of COVID-19. The material from the prospective study consisted of cDNA or gDNA derived from T cells, B-cell-depleted T cells, or PBMCs. The dataset comprised deeply sampled blood TCRbeta repertoires from subjects exposed to, actively infected with, or recovered from COVID-19. The repertoires were released in a freely available public database intended as a resource for research on the immune response to SARS-CoV-2. The samples were drawn from the first 160 participants of the ongoing ImmuneRACE study and from some 1,300 subjects provided by 6 global collaborators. Sample metadata almost always included a de-identified subject ID, COVID-19 status, age in years and sex. Where HLA class I and class II types were available, the types were taken from metadata supplied by the sample provider, not from assay-based typing.

V sheds 5 bases and J sheds 7 bases, leaving 9 bases between their ends. The germline V gene (reference sequence) specifies MNHEY as CDR1 and SMNVEV as CDR2. Including the terminal cysteine and phenylalanine, the CDR3 comprises 12 residues. The retained sequence is limited to the CDR3, 36 bases, with the frame set at the first base. About this clone: What antigen it recognizes has not been identified. Per-nucleotide qualities are absent, and no much larger clonotype sits a single base away.

In the prospective study, participants were 18 to 89 years old, resided in about two dozen geographic areas of the United States, and were enrolled through a virtual design. In the prospective study, participants were assigned to cohorts based on the clinical history participants reported in a screening survey and a study questionnaire. For ImmuneRACE Cohort 3, a participant was defined as recovered based on two consecutive negative NP/OP PCR tests, clearance by a healthcare professional, or resolution of symptoms. In the prospective study, whole blood, serum and a nasopharyngeal or oropharyngeal swab were collected from each participant by mobile phlebotomists. Participants in the prospective study had the option to provide additional blood draws and questionnaires over a 2-month period. Before DNA extraction, prospective study blood samples were shipped either frozen or at room temperature. The investigation overall reported the following: The amount of clinical and demographic metadata varied by source and participant and was provided uncurated.

The immunoSEQ Assay, a bias-controlled multiplex PCR, was used to amplify TCRbeta CDR3 regions from genomic DNA. Processing in the source paper ran as follows. Within the assay, amplification of reference gene primers was used to estimate how many nucleated cells each sample contained. To quantify the absolute abundance of each unique TCRbeta CDR3 rearrangement, sequence reads were collapsed and filtered. Productive Simpson clonality was computed per sample as the square root of Simpson's diversity index over productive rearrangements. Imported from immuneACCESS, the table was reduced by TCRdb to in-frame sequences with V and J called. These copies leave out some clones; in studies compared against another copy, an unresolved V gene accounts for under half, and the cause of the remainder is not known. V, J and clone size were drawn from that table, and D and trimming were deduced from the DNA. The sample has 140,000 or so clones on record, roughly four fifths of them singletons. The ten biggest clones cover roughly 9.2% of the sample.

Sequenced: PBMCs or T cells enriched from blood (not recorded which). The rearranged chain carries TRBV27 and TRBJ2-1, and TRBD2 may be the D gene, going by 5 matching bases. The clonotype comes from a man in his fifties who had recovered from COVID-19. The CDR3 region reads CASSTLGNEQFF. The DNA is TGTGCCAGCAGTACACTAGGGAATGAGCAGTTCTTC.